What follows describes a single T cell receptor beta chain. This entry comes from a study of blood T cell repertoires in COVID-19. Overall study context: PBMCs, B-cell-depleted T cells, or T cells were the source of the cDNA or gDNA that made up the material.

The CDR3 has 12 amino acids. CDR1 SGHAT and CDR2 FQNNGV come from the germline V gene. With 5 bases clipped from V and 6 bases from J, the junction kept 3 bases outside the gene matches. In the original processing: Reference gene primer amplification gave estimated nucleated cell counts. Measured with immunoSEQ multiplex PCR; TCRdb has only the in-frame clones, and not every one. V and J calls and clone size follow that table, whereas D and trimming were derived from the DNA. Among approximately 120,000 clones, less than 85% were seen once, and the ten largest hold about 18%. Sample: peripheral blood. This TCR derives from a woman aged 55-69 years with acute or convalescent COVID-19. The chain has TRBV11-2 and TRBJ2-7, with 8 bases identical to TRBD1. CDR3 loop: CASSRGQGEQYF. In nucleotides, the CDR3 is TGTGCCAGCAGCCGAGGACAGGGCGAGCAGTACTTC. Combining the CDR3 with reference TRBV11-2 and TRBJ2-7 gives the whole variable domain EAGVAQSPRYKIIEKRQSVAFWCNPISGHATLYWYQQILGQGPKLLIQFQNNGVVDDSQLPKDRFSAERLKGVDSTLKIQPAKLEDSAVYLCASSRGQGEQYFGPGTRLTVT.